The rows below give T cell receptor beta chains drawn from one sample of a study. Using its own MiXCR run on the RT-PCR reads, TCRdb lists one record per CDR3 protein. The table includes around 700,000 distinct CDR3 sequences, around 14% detected once. Input material: memory CD4+ T cells from blood. These receptors all come from a female donor in good health, serving as a healthy control. Both conserved end residues are part of each CDR3. D genes are given only for firm matches. A row's size may be missing; if present it is once, few, many or a size class.

few | TRBJ2-2 | - | TRBV7-6 | CASSLDIDYTGELFF | TGTGCCAGCAGCTTAGACATCGATTACACCGGGGAGCTGTTTTTT
- | TRBJ2-5 | TRBD1 | TRBV7-2 | CASSGNRGETQYF | TGTGCCAGCAGCGGCAACAGGGGAGAGACCCAGTACTTC
many | TRBJ2-7 | - | TRBV6-5 | CASSYSNDRGEQYF | TGTGCCAGCAGTTACTCGAACGATAGAGGCGAGCAGTACTTC
once | TRBJ1-5 | TRBD1 | TRBV2 | CASGGTGQYQPQHF | TGTGCCAGCGGGGGGACAGGGCAATATCAGCCCCAGCATTTT
- | TRBJ1-2 | TRBD1 | TRBV7-2 | CASSGGTGGFNYGYTF | TGTGCCAGCAGCGGCGGGACAGGGGGCTTTAACTATGGCTACACCTTC
many | TRBJ2-1 | TRBD2 | TRBV6-5 | CASSSPGTSGSYNEQFF | TGTGCCAGCAGTTCCCCCGGGACTAGCGGGTCCTACAATGAGCAGTTCTTC
- | TRBJ2-7 | TRBD2 | TRBV5-1 | CASRGLAGPSYEQYF | TGCGCCAGCAGGGGACTAGCGGGGCCCTCCTACGAGCAGTACTTC
- | TRBJ1-3 | - | TRBV7-2 | CTSSLWISGNTIYF | TGTACCAGCAGCTTATGGATATCTGGAAACACCATATATTTT
- | TRBJ2-7 | - | TRBV5-4 | CASSSGLEVYEQYF | TGTGCCAGCAGCTCGGGACTGGAAGTCTACGAGCAGTACTTC
many | TRBJ2-1 | - | TRBV10-3 | CAISESAYNEQFF | TGTGCCATCAGTGAGTCTGCCTACAATGAGCAGTTCTTC
- | TRBJ1-5 | - | TRBV6-2/TRBV6-3 | CASSLYRRAQHF | TGTGCCAGCAGCCTATACAGGAGAGCACAGCATTTT
many | TRBJ2-7 | TRBD2 | TRBV6-2/TRBV6-3 | CASSKHGTSASYEQYF | TGTGCCAGCAGTAAACACGGGACTAGCGCGTCCTACGAGCAGTACTTC
- | TRBJ1-1 | TRBD1 | TRBV4-1 | CASSQVGGLGTEAFF | TGCGCCAGCAGCCAAGTAGGGGGCTTGGGAACTGAAGCTTTCTTT
- | TRBJ2-5 | TRBD2 | TRBV7-2 | CASSTGLGSLGETQYF | TGTGCCAGCAGTACCGGACTAGGAAGTCTGGGCGAGACCCAGTACTTC
many | TRBJ2-3 | TRBD1 | TRBV20-1 | CSAPKTGDGGDTQYF | TGCAGTGCGCCTAAGACAGGGGACGGGGGAGATACGCAGTATTTT
few | TRBJ2-1 | TRBD1 | TRBV5-6 | CASSLDRGLYRNEQFF | TGTGCCAGCAGCTTGGACAGGGGATTGTACAGGAATGAGCAGTTCTTC
- | TRBJ2-7 | - | TRBV5-1 | CASSLAPVDGYEQYF | TGCGCCAGCAGCTTGGCGCCTGTCGACGGCTACGAGCAGTACTTC
many | TRBJ1-2 | TRBD1 | TRBV7-2 | CASSFHGQGSYGYTF | TGTGCCAGCAGCTTCCACGGACAGGGGAGCTATGGCTACACCTTC
few | TRBJ2-7 | TRBD2 | TRBV5-1 | CASSLVGGPVDEQYF | TGCGCCAGCAGCTTGGTGGGAGGGCCCGTTGACGAGCAGTACTTC
many | TRBJ1-5 | TRBD1 | TRBV29-1 | CSARTGDNQPQHF | TGCAGCGCCAGAACAGGGGACAATCAGCCCCAGCATTTT
few | TRBJ2-7 | - | TRBV2 | CASKGGLGQINSYEQYF | TGTGCCAGCAAGGGGGGCCTGGGACAGATAAACTCCTACGAGCAGTACTTC
- | TRBJ2-1 | - | TRBV2 | CASSEIGQYNEQFF | TGTGCCAGCAGTGAAATCGGGCAGTACAATGAGCAGTTCTTC
- | TRBJ2-1 | TRBD1 | TRBV7-3 | CASSLGQGAYEQFF | TGTGCCAGCAGCTTGGGACAGGGGGCCTATGAGCAGTTCTTC
few | TRBJ1-1 | - | TRBV25-1 | CASRTLDSTNTEAFF | TGTGCCAGCAGGACCCTGGACAGTACGAACACTGAAGCTTTCTTT
- | TRBJ2-2 | - | TRBV9 | CASTINRAGTGELFF | TGTGCCAGCACTATAAACCGGGCGGGAACCGGGGAGCTGTTTTTT
- | TRBJ2-7 | - | TRBV20-1 | CSAAPSVSSPLYEQYF | TGCAGTGCTGCCCCTTCCGTTAGCAGCCCCCTCTACGAGCAGTACTTC
many | TRBJ2-7 | TRBD1 | TRBV7-2 | CASSPAGGLWTYEQYF | TGTGCCAGCAGCCCAGCAGGGGGCCTTTGGACCTACGAGCAGTACTTC
- | TRBJ1-6 | - | TRBV28 | CASSLISPHSPLHF | TGTGCCAGCAGTCTCATAAGCCCCCACTCACCCCTCCACTTT
- | TRBJ2-3 | - | TRBV27 | CASSLLGQGRTDTQYF | TGTGCCAGCAGTTTATTAGGCCAGGGGCGCACAGATACGCAGTATTTT
few | TRBJ1-5 | - | TRBV5-1 | CASRLGTNQPQHF | TGCGCCAGCAGGCTGGGCACCAATCAGCCCCAGCATTTT
- | TRBJ1-2 | - | TRBV5-1 | CASSLAGGDNYGYTF | TGCGCCAGCAGCTTGGCTGGAGGAGATAACTATGGCTACACCTTC
- | TRBJ2-5 | - | TRBV30 | CAWELLTVETQYF | TGTGCCTGGGAACTTTTGACAGTAGAGACCCAGTACTTC
many | TRBJ2-5 | - | TRBV4-3 | CASSQDLKEGETQYF | TGCGCCAGCAGCCAAGATCTCAAAGAGGGAGAGACCCAGTACTTC
- | TRBJ2-7 | - | TRBV6-2/TRBV6-3 | CASSYDIREAYEQYF | TGTGCCAGCAGTTACGACATCAGGGAGGCCTACGAGCAGTACTTC
- | TRBJ2-7 | - | TRBV7-8 | CASSLVLNSYEQYF | TGTGCCAGCAGCTTAGTACTGAACTCCTACGAGCAGTACTTC
- | TRBJ2-1 | - | TRBV20-1 | CSARVNRVNEQFF | TGCAGTGCTAGAGTAAACAGGGTAAATGAGCAGTTCTTC
- | TRBJ1-2 | - | TRBV5-5 | CASSLERGYGYTF | TGTGCCAGCAGCTTGGAAAGGGGCTATGGCTACACCTTC
- | TRBJ1-1 | - | TRBV6-2/TRBV6-3 | CASSSIGGGAFF | TGTGCCAGCAGTTCCATAGGCGGCGGAGCTTTCTTT
many | TRBJ2-3 | TRBD2 | TRBV20-1 | CSASPPSGSTDTQYF | TGCAGTGCTTCCCCTCCTAGCGGTTCCACAGATACGCAGTATTTT
few | TRBJ2-7 | TRBD2 | TRBV29-1 | CSVRWSSSGGGEQYF | TGCAGCGTACGTTGGTCTAGCAGCGGGGGGGGCGAGCAGTACTTC
once | TRBJ1-2 | - | TRBV21-1 | CAMRQLPNYGYTF | TGTGCCATGAGACAGCTCCCTAACTATGGCTACACCTTC
- | TRBJ1-2 | - | TRBV20-1 | CSAKDLGRVVHGYTF | TGCAGTGCTAAAGATCTAGGCAGGGTTGTCCATGGCTACACCTTC
few | TRBJ2-1 | TRBD1 | TRBV5-1 | CASSLSRTGDEQFF | TGCGCCAGCAGCTTGTCCCGGACAGGGGATGAGCAGTTCTTC
many | TRBJ2-1 | TRBD2 | TRBV12-3/TRBV12-4 | CASSSRTSGRLNEQFF | TGTGCCAGCAGTTCTCGGACTAGCGGGAGATTGAATGAGCAGTTCTTC
- | TRBJ1-1 | - | TRBV30 | CAWSKQGNTEAFF | TGTGCCTGGAGTAAACAGGGGAACACTGAAGCTTTCTTT
many | TRBJ2-1 | TRBD2 | TRBV5-1 | CASSFGLAGLYNEQFF | TGCGCCAGCAGCTTTGGACTAGCGGGACTCTACAATGAGCAGTTCTTC